Listed below are T cell receptor beta chains from one sample, sequenced in a study of glioma-infiltrating T cells after dendritic cell vaccination. Profiling relied on immunoSEQ multiplex PCR, and the TCRdb table lists in-frame clones only, not all of them. The sample has around 10,000 clones; approximately 80% are singletons. Sequences were derived from blood, sampled after dendritic cell vaccination. The origin of the receptors is a human donor with glioblastoma. CDR3s include the opening cysteine and the closing phenylalanine or tryptophan.

CDR3 protein: CATDQGRNQPQHF; V gene: TRBV27; J gene: TRBJ1-5
CDR3 protein: CSVYDRSEQYF; V gene: TRBV29-1; J gene: TRBJ2-7
CDR3 protein: CASSSGQRTWSGYTF; V gene: TRBV27; J gene: TRBJ1-2
CDR3 protein: CASSVRGTYEQYF; V gene: TRBV28; J gene: TRBJ2-7
CDR3 protein: CASIGWGQPYEQYF; V gene: TRBV10-2; J gene: TRBJ2-7
CDR3 protein: CASSLREGNEQFF; V gene: TRBV7-9; J gene: TRBJ2-1
CDR3 protein: CASRQGTGSGYTF; V gene: TRBV6-5; J gene: TRBJ1-2
CDR3 protein: CASSLWAGLDEQYF; V gene: TRBV28; J gene: TRBJ2-7
CDR3 protein: CASSETGVRREKLFF; V gene: TRBV6-1; J gene: TRBJ1-4
CDR3 protein: CASGRQGFFNTGELFF; V gene: TRBV12-5; J gene: TRBJ2-2
CDR3 protein: CASSSRPVVEVVGNQPQHF; V gene: TRBV5-1; J gene: TRBJ1-5
CDR3 protein: CASTPGGGGNYGYTF; V gene: TRBV5-1; J gene: TRBJ1-2
CDR3 protein: CSVVRDTETQYF; V gene: TRBV29-1; J gene: TRBJ2-5
CDR3 protein: CASRFSIAGAEQFF; V gene: TRBV28; J gene: TRBJ2-1
CDR3 protein: CASSRGRRNEQFF; V gene: TRBV18; J gene: TRBJ2-1
CDR3 protein: CAASQAGGDNEQFF; V gene: TRBV10-3; J gene: TRBJ2-1
CDR3 protein: CASSERDATGGSWNTEAFF; V gene: TRBV9; J gene: TRBJ1-1
CDR3 protein: CASSLGGTRNTEAFF; V gene: TRBV2; J gene: TRBJ1-1
CDR3 protein: CAWSRTSYYEQYF; V gene: TRBV30; J gene: -
CDR3 protein: CSFRDSIDGYTF; V gene: TRBV29-1; J gene: TRBJ1-2
CDR3 protein: CASPLDYGYTF; V gene: TRBV27; J gene: TRBJ1-2
CDR3 protein: CASSHPSGSWKQFF; V gene: TRBV7-2; J gene: TRBJ2-1
CDR3 protein: CASSHDRSRETQYF; V gene: TRBV4-1; J gene: TRBJ2-5
CDR3 protein: CASSYSKAEQFF; V gene: TRBV6-6; J gene: TRBJ2-1
CDR3 protein: CASSTGGGGNQPQHF; V gene: TRBV4-1; J gene: TRBJ1-5
CDR3 protein: CAWRLSRDREQTQYF; V gene: TRBV30; J gene: TRBJ2-5
CDR3 protein: CASSQEIAGAYEQYF; V gene: TRBV4-3; J gene: TRBJ2-7
CDR3 protein: CASSFPGQGNSPLHF; V gene: TRBV7-2; J gene: TRBJ1-6
CDR3 protein: CASSVAAGGGGTEAFF; V gene: TRBV9; J gene: TRBJ1-1
CDR3 protein: CASTYSTSYNEQFF; V gene: TRBV27; J gene: TRBJ2-1
CDR3 protein: CASSGTIDLSGPPSYEQYF; V gene: TRBV6-1; J gene: TRBJ2-7
CDR3 protein: CASSLVLYGWVSAGWFF; V gene: TRBV7-9; J gene: TRBJ2-1
CDR3 protein: CASSPGLELRGYTF; V gene: TRBV4-3; J gene: TRBJ1-2
CDR3 protein: CASSPTGERGYTF; V gene: TRBV7-3; J gene: TRBJ1-2
CDR3 protein: CSVDLAGTGKAFF; V gene: TRBV29-1; J gene: TRBJ1-1
CDR3 protein: CASVYGYEQYF; V gene: TRBV7-9; J gene: TRBJ2-7
CDR3 protein: CASSYSEDRSEAFF; V gene: TRBV6-5; J gene: TRBJ1-1
CDR3 protein: CASSLYSGRDKNIQYF; V gene: TRBV27; J gene: TRBJ2-4
CDR3 protein: CASSFGQGAHEQYF; V gene: TRBV5-1; J gene: TRBJ2-7
CDR3 protein: CASSYSRGHGYTF; V gene: TRBV6-6; J gene: TRBJ1-2
CDR3 protein: CASSQDRVVEQYF; V gene: TRBV7-2; J gene: TRBJ2-7
CDR3 protein: CSVGGNGANVLTF; V gene: TRBV29-1; J gene: TRBJ2-6
CDR3 protein: CAWSGGSPIQYF; V gene: TRBV30; J gene: TRBJ2-4
CDR3 protein: CAWIFPTGELFF; V gene: TRBV30; J gene: TRBJ2-2
CDR3 protein: CASPPGQENYEQYF; V gene: TRBV7-9; J gene: TRBJ2-7
CDR3 protein: CASSSVTAGSYEQYF; V gene: TRBV7-9; J gene: TRBJ2-7
CDR3 protein: CASSVAGNTEAFF; V gene: TRBV2; J gene: TRBJ1-1
CDR3 protein: CASSLLFWAPDGDEQFF; V gene: TRBV11-2; J gene: TRBJ2-1